This T cell receptor (beta chain) appears in the sequencing data of a study of spatial heterogeneity in lung cancer. TCRdb re-called the 5' RACE reads through MiXCR, storing one row per CDR3 protein. The sample consists of 45,000 to 65,000 distinct CDR3 sequences, more than 6.5% of them appearing once. This clonotype came up many times. There are 16 residues in the CDR3. Germline CDR1 reads SGHRS; CDR2 reads YFSETQ. V gave up 2 bases and J gave up 7 bases, with 18 bases separating them. Described time point: blood at routine non-recurrence follow-up after resection. The sequenced material consisted of unsorted whole RNA from tumor, nontumor lung or frozen PBMC.

This rearrangement joins TRBV5-1 to TRBJ2-2; a possible D gene is TRBD1 (5 bases). This specimen was PBMCs, taken at follow-up. The sequence was obtained from a female donor with early-stage non-small cell lung cancer. Written as DNA, the CDR3 is TGCGCCAGCAGCTTAGTTGTCTCAGGGTCTGTCGGGGAGCTGTTTTTT. Encoded protein: CASSLVVSGSVGELFF.